What follows are 26 T cell receptor beta chains derived from one specimen sequenced in a study of CXCR3-negative and CXCR3-positive naive CD8 T cells. For these receptors, no antigen is known. The TRB libraries of cDNA were built by UMI-labeled 5' RACE. TCRdb reprocessed the 5' RACE reads; each CDR3 protein has one entry and no DNA is given. This sample's table reports around 50,000 distinct CDR3 sequences. Notes on the study in general: Relative to CXCR3-negative naive cells, CXCR3-positive naive cells had more hydrophobic TRB CDR3s.

Sequenced: naive CXCR3+ CD8+ T cells from blood. Subset indicated: CD45RO-CCR7+CD27+CD95- naive CD8+ T cells expressing CXCR3 (TNR3+). All receptors come from a human donor in good health. Some clones in this sample may be carry-over from other donors' samples.

The gene calls are TRBV20-1 and TRBJ1-1. This CDR3 region has 13 residues. Germline assignment: CDR1 DFQATT and CDR2 SNEGSKA (reference sequence). CDR3: CSARLPMNTEAFF.

The chain has TRBV4-3 and TRBJ1-1. CDR1 and CDR2 from the germline V gene are LGHNA and YSLEER. The CDR3 is 17 amino acids. This chain's CDR3 is CASSQDPNGPWNTEAFF.

J is TRBJ2-7 and V is TRBV7-6; TCRdb selects TRBD1, and the lack of DNA leaves this call unchecked. The CDR3 runs 18 residues. Germline V gene lookup returns CDR1 SGHVS and CDR2 FNYEAQ. This CDR3 reads CASSLEGTGTSFSYEQYF.

The chain is built from TRBV9 and TRBJ2-3; TCRdb proposes TRBD1, but this gene call is untestable without DNA. This CDR3 is built from 14 residues. Germline values: CDR1 SGDLS, CDR2 YYNGEE. This CDR3 is CASTPWGITDTQYF.

The V gene is TRBV27, the J gene TRBJ2-1; TCRdb proposes TRBD2, but this gene call is untestable without DNA. The CDR3 is 15 residues long. Germline V gene sequence: CDR1 MNHEY, CDR2 SMNVEV (reference sequence). The CDR3 loop reads CATRGREGSYNEQFF.

The chain combines TRBV4-3 with TRBJ2-3. The germline V gene encodes CDR1 LGHNA and CDR2 YSLEER. This CDR3 has 15 amino acids. CDR3 in amino acids: CASSMSGFSTDTQYF.

V and J are TRBV7-3 and TRBJ2-3; TCRdb's D gene call, TRBD1, goes unchecked for lack of DNA. Per the germline V gene, CDR1 is SGHTA and CDR2 is FQGTGA. The CDR3 runs to 14 residues. The CDR3 loop is CASSVTGGTDTQYF.

The chain joins TRBV11-2 to TRBJ2-2; TCRdb's D gene call, TRBD2, goes unchecked for lack of DNA. CDR1 is SGHAT, CDR2 FQNNGV, per germline. The CDR3 sequence is 15 residues long. The CDR3: CASSLARGETGELFF.

V and J are TRBV7-3 and TRBJ2-2. CDR3 length equals 16 residues. CDR1 and CDR2 (germline): SGHTA, FQGTGA. CDR3 in amino acids: CASSLSVNINTGELFF.

The chain employs TRBV2 and TRBJ2-7; the TCRdb call, TRBD2, lacks DNA for checking. Germline V CDR1 and CDR2: SNHLY, FYNNEI. The CDR3 contains 15 residues. The CDR3 here is CASSPTSGESYEQYF.

The chain uses TRBV9 and TRBJ2-7; TCRdb's D gene call, TRBD1, goes unchecked for lack of DNA. This CDR3 contains 15 residues. Germline V gene lookup returns CDR1 SGDLS and CDR2 YYNGEE. CDR3 amino acids: CASSSTGGASYEQYF.

V gene TRBV7-9 combines with J gene TRBJ2-3; TCRdb calls TRBD2, which cannot be checked without DNA. Germline V lookup: CDR1 SEHNR, CDR2 FQNEAQ (reference sequence). The length of the CDR3 is 12 residues. CDR3 protein: CASMGLPDTQYF.

This chain connects TRBV28 to TRBJ1-2. This CDR3 is built from 15 residues. The germline gives CDR1 MDHEN, CDR2 SYDVKM. The CDR3 sequence: CASSFRWSANYGYTF.

The rearrangement joins TRBV28 to TRBJ1-5; TCRdb's D gene call, TRBD1, goes unchecked for lack of DNA. CDR1 is MDHEN and CDR2 is SYDVKM in the germline V gene. The CDR3 consists of 15 residues. The CDR3 is CASSPVGLGGQPQHF.

V is TRBV11-2 and J is TRBJ2-7. CDR1 SGHAT and CDR2 FQNNGV come from the germline V gene. The CDR3 covers 12 residues. The CDR3 loop reads CASSLDLREQYF.

The gene calls are TRBV7-9 and TRBJ2-5; the TRBD1 assignment by TCRdb is unverifiable without DNA. The CDR3 length is 16 residues. Per the germline V gene, CDR1 is SEHNR and CDR2 is FQNEAQ (reference sequence). CDR3 sequence reads: CASSSTSGPWGWGQYF. Complete variable domain (other parts from reference TRBV7-9 and TRBJ2-5): DTGVSQNPRHKITKRGQNVTFRCDPISEHNRLYWYRQTLGQGPEFLTYFQNEAQLEKSRLLSDRFSAERPKGSFSTLEIQRTEQGDSAMYLCASSSTSGPWGWGQYFGPGTRLLVL.

V is TRBV6-5 and J is TRBJ2-1; without DNA, the TCRdb call of TRBD1 cannot be checked. The CDR3 loop spans 15 amino acids. The germline CDR1 and CDR2 sequences are MNHEY and SVGAGI. This CDR3 is CASSYRGRESDEQFF.

The genes are TRBV7-3 and TRBJ2-4; TCRdb's D call of TRBD2 is untestable without DNA. Germline CDR1 SGHTA, CDR2 FQGTGA. CDR3 length: 15 amino acids. The CDR3 sequence is CASSLRHGEGSIQYF.

This chain uses TRBV7-2 with TRBJ1-6. This CDR3 comprises 15 residues. CDR1 SGHTA and CDR2 FQGNSA come from the germline V gene. This chain's CDR3 is CASSLAAELNSPLHF.

This chain links TRBV29-1 with TRBJ2-1; there is no DNA to check the TCRdb D call of TRBD1. The CDR3 runs to 14 residues. The germline gives CDR1 SQVTM, CDR2 ANQGSEA. Here the CDR3 reads CSIIRAQGNNEQFF.

V gene TRBV4-2 combines with J gene TRBJ2-1; TCRdb picks TRBD2, but there is no DNA to check that call. This CDR3 is built from 15 residues. CDR1 is LGHNA, CDR2 YNFKEQ, per germline. The CDR3 loop is CASSQEAGGPDEQFF.

The gene calls are TRBV7-3 and TRBJ2-2. Looked up from germline, CDR1 is SGHTA and CDR2 is FQGTGA. The CDR3 is 13 residues long. The CDR3 spells CACSLTGTGELFF.

This chain uses TRBV9 with TRBJ2-1; TCRdb reports TRBD1, a call that lacks DNA to check it against. The CDR3 has 12 residues. Per germline, CDR1 SGDLS and CDR2 YYNGEE. The CDR3 protein is CASSVGTTEQFF.

The rearrangement joins TRBV7-8 to TRBJ2-7; no DNA is available, so the TRBD1 call from TCRdb remains unchecked. CDR3 length: 15 residues. Germline V CDR1 and CDR2: SGHVS, FQNEAQ. The CDR3 sequence is CASSLRTGGSYEQYF. The full variable domain, completed using reference TRBV7-8 and TRBJ2-7, is GAGVSQSPRYKVAKRGQDVALRCDPISGHVSLFWYQQALGQGPEFLTYFQNEAQLDKSGLPSDRFFAERPEGSVSTLKIQRTQQEDSAVYLCASSLRTGGSYEQYFGPGTRLTVT.

The V and J genes are TRBV27 and TRBJ2-7; the TCRdb D gene call, TRBD1, has no DNA to confirm it. This CDR3 comprises 14 residues. Germline CDR1 reads MNHEY; CDR2 reads SMNVEV (reference sequence). The CDR3 is CASSLSSGGYEQYF.

This rearrangement joins TRBV12-5 to TRBJ2-3; TCRdb's D call of TRBD2 is untestable without DNA. Germline loops: CDR1 LGHNT, CDR2 FRNRAP. This CDR3 is 16 amino acids long. CDR3 sequence: CASGPTSGGITDTQYF. Drawing the rest from reference TRBV12-5 and TRBJ2-3, the complete variable domain is DARVTQTPRHKVTEMGQEVTMRCQPILGHNTVFWYRQTMMQGLELLAYFRNRAPLDDSGMPKDRFSAEMPDATLATLKIQPSEPRDSAVYFCASGPTSGGITDTQYFGPGTRLTVL.